The present entry profiles one T cell receptor (beta chain) with its context. Its antigen is still unknown. Within one base of it there is no much larger clone, and no base qualities were kept. V is reduced by 4 bases and J by 7 bases, leaving a spacing of 11 bases between them. Sequences MNHEY (CDR1) and SVGAGI (CDR2) are obtained from the germline V gene. The CDR3 has 13 amino acids, counting the end cysteine and phenylalanine. Of the read, only the CDR3 DNA is kept; its 39 bases are in frame from base 1. Separate from the approximately 690-subject first cohort, the validation cohort of 90 to 150 subjects was the group to which the donors belonged. This sample is drawn from a study of cytomegalovirus exposure and HLA in healthy donors listed by TCRdb under 2017. At the level of the whole study: According to a later analysis, one platform produced both the 120 validation repertoires and the 720 or so repertoires of the first cohort. In addition to the first cohort of roughly 670 subjects, a separate validation cohort of under 150 different subjects was used. To predict cytomegalovirus infection status, the study combined high-throughput TCR immunosequencing, statistical association of individual TCRs with disease status, and machine learning. The study aimed to test whether signatures of past pathogen exposure could be identified by cataloging public T cell receptors. Results the study describes overall, beyond this receptor: A later analysis lacked HLA typing for the validation cohort, so it scored co-occurrence in that cohort across all 110 or so repertoires. The authors suggested that the approach could potentially be generalized to other disease states and immunological phenotypes. The classifier was reported to diagnose cytomegalovirus status with high specificity and sensitivity in both the original and validation cohorts. Most TCR sequences were seen in very few donors, while some public TCRs were found in many individuals. In vitro tests confirmed that a few of the cytomegalovirus-associated TCR beta chains recognize cytomegalovirus antigens. A total of some 180 TCR beta chains were listed by the study as associated with cytomegalovirus. In a later analysis, TCRs clustered in the first cohort were found to also tend to co-occur in the approximately 110 validation repertoires, with 94% of cluster scores above 0.

The library was made by the immunoSEQ multiplex PCR assay. From the authors' description of their analysis: A statistical classification framework was developed to diagnose cytomegalovirus status using the catalog of TCR beta chain sequences. The clones in this table, taken by TCRdb from immuneACCESS, are in-frame only. Not every clone is retained; where verified, under half of the shortfall comes from an unresolved V gene, and the cause of the rest is unknown. V and J calls and clone size come straight from that table; D and trimming were deduced from the DNA. This sample lists more than 140,000 clones; about 88% were detected once. The ten largest clones capture about 3.1% of the sample.

The sequence joins TRBV6-5 to TRBJ1-5, with a weak D call of TRBD1 (5 bases match). Sample: PBMCs. This sequence originates from a woman younger than 35 in good health and CMV-seropositive. This receptor carries the CDR3 CASSSREDQPQHF. The DNA is TGTGCCAGCAGTTCCAGGGAGGACCAGCCCCAGCATTTT.